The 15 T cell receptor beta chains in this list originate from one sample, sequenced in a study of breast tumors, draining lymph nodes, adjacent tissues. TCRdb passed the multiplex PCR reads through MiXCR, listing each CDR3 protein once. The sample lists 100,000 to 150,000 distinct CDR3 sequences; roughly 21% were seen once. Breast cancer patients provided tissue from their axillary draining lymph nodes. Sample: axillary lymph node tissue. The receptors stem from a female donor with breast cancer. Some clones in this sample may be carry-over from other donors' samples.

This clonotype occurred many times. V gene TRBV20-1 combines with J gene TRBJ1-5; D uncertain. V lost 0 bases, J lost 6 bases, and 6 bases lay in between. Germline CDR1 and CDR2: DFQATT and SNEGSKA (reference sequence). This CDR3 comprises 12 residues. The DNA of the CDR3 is TGCAGTGCTAGAGAGCCCACTCAGCCCCAGCATTTT. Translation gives CSAREPTQPQHF.

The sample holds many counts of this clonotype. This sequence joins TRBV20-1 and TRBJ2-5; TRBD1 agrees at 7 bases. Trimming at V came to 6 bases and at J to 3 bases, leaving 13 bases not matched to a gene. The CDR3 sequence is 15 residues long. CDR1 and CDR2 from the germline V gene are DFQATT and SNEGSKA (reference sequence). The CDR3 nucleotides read TGCAGTGCCAATAGGGGCCCCGGGACAGAAGAGACCCAGTACTTC. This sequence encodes CSANRGPGTEETQYF.

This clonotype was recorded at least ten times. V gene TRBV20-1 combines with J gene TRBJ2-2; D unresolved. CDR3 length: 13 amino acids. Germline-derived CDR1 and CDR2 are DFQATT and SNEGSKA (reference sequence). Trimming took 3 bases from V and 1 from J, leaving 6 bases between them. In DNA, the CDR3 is TGCAGTGCTAGGGACGGGAACACCGGGGAGCTGTTTTTT. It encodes CSARDGNTGELFF.

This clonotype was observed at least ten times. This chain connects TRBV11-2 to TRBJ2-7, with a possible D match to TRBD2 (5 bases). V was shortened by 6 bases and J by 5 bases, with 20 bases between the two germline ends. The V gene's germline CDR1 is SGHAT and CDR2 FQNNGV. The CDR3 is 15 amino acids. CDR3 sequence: CASSRRSGLVDEQYF. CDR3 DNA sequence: TGTGCCAGCAGTCGTCGGAGCGGCCTCGTGGACGAGCAGTACTTC.

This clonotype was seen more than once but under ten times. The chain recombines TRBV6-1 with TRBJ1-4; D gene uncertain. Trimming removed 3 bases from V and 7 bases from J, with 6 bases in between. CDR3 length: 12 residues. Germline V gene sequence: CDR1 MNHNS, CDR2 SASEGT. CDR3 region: CASSDPFEKLFF. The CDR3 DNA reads TGTGCCAGCAGTGACCCGTTTGAAAAACTGTTTTTT.

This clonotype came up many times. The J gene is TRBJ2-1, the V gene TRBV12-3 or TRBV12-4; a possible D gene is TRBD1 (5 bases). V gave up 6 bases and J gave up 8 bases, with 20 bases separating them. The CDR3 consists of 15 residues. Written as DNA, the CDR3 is TGTGCCAGCAGGAGTTTACGCTCAGGGTCATATGAGCAGTTCTTC. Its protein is CASRSLRSGSYEQFF.

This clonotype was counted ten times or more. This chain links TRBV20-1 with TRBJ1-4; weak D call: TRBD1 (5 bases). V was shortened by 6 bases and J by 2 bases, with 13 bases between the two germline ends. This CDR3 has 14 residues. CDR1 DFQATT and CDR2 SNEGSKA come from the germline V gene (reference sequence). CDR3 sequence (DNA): TGCAGTGCCATAAGGGGCGTGACTAATGAAAAACTGTTTTTT. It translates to CSAIRGVTNEKLFF.

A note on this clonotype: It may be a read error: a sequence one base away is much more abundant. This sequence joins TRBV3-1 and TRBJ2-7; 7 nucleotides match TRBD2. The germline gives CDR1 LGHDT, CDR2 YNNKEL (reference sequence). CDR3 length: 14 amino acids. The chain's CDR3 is CASSQGGGDYERYF. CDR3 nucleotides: TGTGCCAGCAGCCAAGGCGGGGGAGACTACGAGCGGTACTTC.

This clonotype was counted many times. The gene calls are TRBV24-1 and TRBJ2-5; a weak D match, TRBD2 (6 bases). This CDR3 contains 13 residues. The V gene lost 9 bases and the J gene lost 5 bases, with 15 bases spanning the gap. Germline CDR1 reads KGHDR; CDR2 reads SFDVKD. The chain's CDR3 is CATADGSPETQYF. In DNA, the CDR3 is TGTGCCACCGCCGACGGGAGCCCGGAGACCCAGTACTTC.

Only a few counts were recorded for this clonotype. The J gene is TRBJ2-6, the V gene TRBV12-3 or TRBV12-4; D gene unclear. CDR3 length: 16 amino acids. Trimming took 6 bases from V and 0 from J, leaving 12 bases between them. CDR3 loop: CASRPPTPSGANVLTF. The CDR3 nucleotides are TGTGCCAGCAGACCTCCGACACCCTCTGGGGCCAACGTCCTGACTTTC.

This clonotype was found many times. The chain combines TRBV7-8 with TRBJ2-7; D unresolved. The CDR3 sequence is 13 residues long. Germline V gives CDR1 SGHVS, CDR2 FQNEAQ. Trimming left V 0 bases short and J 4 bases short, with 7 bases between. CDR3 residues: CASSLAPDYEQYF. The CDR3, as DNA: TGTGCCAGCAGCTTAGCCCCAGATTACGAGCAGTACTTC.

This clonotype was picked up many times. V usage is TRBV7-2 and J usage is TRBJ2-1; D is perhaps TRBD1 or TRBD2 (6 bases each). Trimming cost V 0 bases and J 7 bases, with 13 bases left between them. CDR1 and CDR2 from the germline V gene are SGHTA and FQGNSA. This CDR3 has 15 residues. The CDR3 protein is CASSLAGGRGNEQFF. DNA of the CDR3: TGTGCCAGCAGCTTAGCGGGGGGCCGGGGGAATGAGCAGTTCTTC.

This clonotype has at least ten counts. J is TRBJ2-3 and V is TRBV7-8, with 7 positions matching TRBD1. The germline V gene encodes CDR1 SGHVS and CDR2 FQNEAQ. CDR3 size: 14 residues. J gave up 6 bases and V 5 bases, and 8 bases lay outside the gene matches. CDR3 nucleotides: TGTGCCAGCAGCGACTGGGACAGTTTGGATACGCAGTATTTT. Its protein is CASSDWDSLDTQYF.

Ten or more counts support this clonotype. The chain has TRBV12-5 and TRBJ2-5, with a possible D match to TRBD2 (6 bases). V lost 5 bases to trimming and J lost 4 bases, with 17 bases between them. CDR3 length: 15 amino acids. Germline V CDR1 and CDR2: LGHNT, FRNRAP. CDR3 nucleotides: TGTGCTAGTGGTCCGACGGGGGTGGGCGGAGAGACCCAGTACTTC. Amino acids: CASGPTGVGGETQYF.

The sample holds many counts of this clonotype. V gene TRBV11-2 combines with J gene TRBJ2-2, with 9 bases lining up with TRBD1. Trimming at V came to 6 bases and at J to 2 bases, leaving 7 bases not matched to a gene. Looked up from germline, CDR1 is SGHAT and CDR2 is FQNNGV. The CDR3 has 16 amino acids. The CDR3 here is CASRNPGQGNTGELFF. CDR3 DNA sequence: TGTGCCAGCAGGAACCCGGGACAGGGAAACACCGGGGAGCTGTTTTTT.